A single sample gave rise to the 21 T cell receptor beta chains below, sequenced in a study of blood T cell repertoires in COVID-19. Method: immunoSEQ multiplex PCR; TCRdb's copy keeps in-frame clones and lacks some. The sample includes fewer than 110,000 clones, about 90% of them seen just once. The source material was peripheral blood. These receptors all stem from a young woman with acute or convalescent COVID-19.

This rearrangement joins TRBV28 to TRBJ1-1; D may be TRBD1 (5 bases). CDR1 and CDR2 (germline): MDHEN, SYDVKM. The CDR3 is 13 amino acids. Trimming left V 5 bases short and J 1 base short, with 8 bases between. CDR3 sequence (DNA): TGTGCCAGCAGTCACGACAGGAACACTGAAGCTTTCTTT. Translating it yields CASSHDRNTEAFF.

The sample holds a few counts of this clone. The chain couples TRBV12-3 or TRBV12-4 to TRBJ2-7, with D maybe TRBD2 (6 bases). This CDR3 comprises 13 residues. The V and J ends lost 3 bases and 1 base respectively, with 7 bases between them. The CDR3 reads CASSLGGSYEQYF. CDR3 nucleotide sequence: TGTGCCAGCAGTTTGGGGGGTTCCTACGAGCAGTACTTC.

This clone occurred once. V usage is TRBV6-5 and J usage is TRBJ2-3, with TRBD2 as a possible D gene (5 bases). Germline V lookup: CDR1 MNHEY, CDR2 SVGAGI. The CDR3 length is 14 residues. V dropped 0 bases and J dropped 4 bases, with 8 bases sitting between them. The CDR3 reads CASSYSVLADTQYF. CDR3 nucleotides: TGTGCCAGCAGTTACTCAGTACTAGCAGATACGCAGTATTTT.

This chain connects TRBV27 to TRBJ1-6, with TRBD1 identical over 7 bases. Germline values: CDR1 MNHEY, CDR2 SMNVEV (reference sequence). V gave up 5 bases and J gave up 4 bases; unmatched junction bases: 2. CDR3 length equals 14 residues. CDR3: CASSGTEYNSPLHF. The CDR3 nucleotides read TGTGCCAGCAGTGGGACAGAATATAATTCACCCCTCCACTTT.

The chain links TRBV10-1 to TRBJ2-1; 9 nucleotides agree with TRBD1. Germline V gene lookup returns CDR1 WNHNN and CDR2 SYGVQD (reference sequence). Trimming took 4 bases from V and 6 from J; bases not matched to a gene: 7. This CDR3 contains 15 residues. CDR3 residues: CASSAGQGSVNEQFF. In DNA form, the CDR3 reads TGCGCCAGCAGTGCGGGACAGGGCTCGGTCAATGAGCAGTTCTTC.

The rearrangement joins TRBV5-1 to TRBJ1-1; D may be TRBD1 (6 bases). This CDR3 spans 15 amino acids. CDR1 and CDR2 (germline): SGHRS, YFSETQ. V lost 4 bases and J 5 bases, leaving 18 bases between the germline ends. The CDR3 nucleotides are TGCGCCAGCAGCCCTACCTTACAGGGAGGGACTGAAGCTTTCTTT. Translated, it gives CASSPTLQGGTEAFF.

By share, this clone ranks as medium-sized. V gene TRBV28 combines with J gene TRBJ1-1; the D is unclear. This CDR3 has 13 residues. V was pared by 3 bases and J by 7 bases, with 12 bases between. The V gene's germline CDR1 is MDHEN and CDR2 SYDVKM. CDR3 DNA: TGTGCCAGCAGTTTTAGGTCTTCGGGTGAAGCTTTCTTT. Translated, it gives CASSFRSSGEAFF.

This sequence joins TRBV21-1 and TRBJ1-1. TRBV21-1 is classified as a pseudogene. CDR3 length: 16 residues. The CDR3 nucleotides are TGTGCCAGCACCCTCCGTGGGGGAACCCCGGGGGCTGAAGCTTTCTTT. Protein: CASTLRGGTPGAEAFF.

As DNA, the CDR3 is TGTGCCAGCAGTGAGGAGGGGGGGAAACTGTTTTTT. This encodes CASSEEGGKLFF. V is TRBV2 and J is TRBJ1-4; maybe TRBD1 (6 bases). V lost 3 bases and J 11 bases, leaving 10 bases between the germline ends. Germline V gives CDR1 SNHLY, CDR2 FYNNEI. The CDR3 totals 12 residues. The full variable domain, its missing parts supplied by reference TRBV2 and TRBJ1-4, is EPEVTQTPSHQVTQMGQEVILRCVPISNHLYFYWYRQILGQKVEFLVSFYNNEISEKSEIFDDQFSVERPDGSNFTLKIRSTKLEDSAMYFCASSEEGGKLFFGSGTQLSVL.

This clone was seen a few times. This rearrangement joins TRBV7-8 to TRBJ1-3; D unclear. Trimming took off 5 bases at V and 2 bases at J, with 10 bases between the two ends. Germline V lookup: CDR1 SGHVS, CDR2 FQNEAQ. This CDR3 has 14 amino acids. CDR3 protein: CASSPILPGNTIYF. The DNA for the CDR3 is TGTGCCAGCAGCCCTATCCTCCCTGGAAACACCATATATTTT.

The chain uses TRBV5-6 and TRBJ1-3; 7 bases align to TRBD1. Looked up from germline, CDR1 is SGHDT and CDR2 is YYEEEE. This CDR3 is built from 15 residues. Germline trimming cut 4 bases from V and 2 bases from J; bases unmatched to any gene: 6. CDR3 in amino acids: CASSRGGVAGNTIYF. The CDR3 nucleotides read TGTGCCAGCAGCCGAGGGGGCGTAGCTGGAAACACCATATATTTT.

The chain uses TRBV5-6 and TRBJ1-4; 8 bases align to TRBD1. Germline V gene sequence: CDR1 SGHDT, CDR2 YYEEEE. Losses at the gene ends were 4 bases for V and 2 bases for J; bases not matched to a gene: 7. The CDR3 is 16 residues long. The CDR3 region has the DNA TGTGCCAGCAGCGGGGACCAGGGGGCTACTAATGAAAAACTGTTTTTT. Translation gives CASSGDQGATNEKLFF.

The chain joins TRBV6-5 to TRBJ1-5, with D possibly TRBD1 on 5 matching bases. Germline loops: CDR1 MNHEY, CDR2 SVGAGI. The V end lost 7 bases, the J end lost 6 bases, and 16 bases lay between the germline ends. This CDR3 has 14 residues. The CDR3 reads CASIASWGGQPQHF. The CDR3 nucleotides read TGTGCCAGCATCGCTTCTTGGGGGGGTCAGCCCCAGCATTTT.

With regard to this clone: At one boundary the junction diverges from the germline segment, which might be a read error. V and J are TRBV29-1 and TRBJ2-1; 10 bases fit TRBD2. The CDR3 length is 16 residues. Looked up from germline, CDR1 is SQVTM and CDR2 is ANQGSEA. Here the CDR3 DNA reads TGCAGCGTCGAAGGACCGGAGCGGGGGGGCCACAATGAGCAGTTCTTC. Its protein is CSVEGPERGGHNEQFF.

The rearrangement joins TRBV2 to TRBJ1-1; D remains ambiguous. Germline values: CDR1 SNHLY, CDR2 FYNNEI. V shed 5 bases and J shed 1 base, with 8 bases lying between them. The CDR3 contains 13 residues. CDR3 in DNA: TGTGCCAGCAGTAAAGGGCCGAACACTGAAGCTTTCTTT. Protein product: CASSKGPNTEAFF.

V and J are TRBV24-1 and TRBJ2-3; tentative D call: TRBD1 (5 bases). V was clipped by 4 bases and J by 3 bases, with 10 bases between them. Germline V gives CDR1 KGHDR, CDR2 SFDVKD. The CDR3 loop spans 14 amino acids. The CDR3 DNA is TGTGCCACCAGTGACGCTAGGGGTACAGATACGCAGTATTTT. It specifies CATSDARGTDTQYF.

J is TRBJ1-1 and V is TRBV15, with D maybe TRBD1 (6 bases). This CDR3 spans 17 amino acids. The V gene lost 5 bases and the J gene lost 2 bases, with 21 bases spanning the gap. Germline assignment: CDR1 LNHNV and CDR2 YYDKDF (reference sequence). In DNA, the CDR3 is TGTGCCACCAGCTCCCGCCCCCCCCAGGGGACAAACACTGAAGCTTTCTTT. It translates to CATSSRPPQGTNTEAFF.

The chain combines TRBV28 with TRBJ1-2; D perhaps matches TRBD1 (5 bases). Germline CDR1 is MDHEN and CDR2 is SYDVKM. This CDR3 has 17 amino acids. V dropped 1 base and J dropped 5 bases, with 20 bases sitting between them. The CDR3 bases are TGTGCCAGCAGTTTATTTATGTTGCGGGACTTTCCATATGGCTACACCTTC. Its protein product is CASSLFMLRDFPYGYTF.

This sequence joins TRBV2 and TRBJ1-5; the D gene is possibly TRBD1 (5 bases). Trimming pared 4 bases from V and 7 bases from J, leaving 17 bases between. Germline V lookup: CDR1 SNHLY, CDR2 FYNNEI. CDR3 length: 15 residues. The DNA of the CDR3 is TGTGCCAGCAGTGGTGATAGACAGAAGCAACAGCCCCAGCATTTT. Translated, it gives CASSGDRQKQQPQHF.

V usage is TRBV30 and J usage is TRBJ2-6, with D perhaps matching TRBD2 (7 bases). Trimming left V 4 bases short and J 0 bases short, with 13 bases between. The germline V gene has CDR1 GTSNPN and CDR2 SVGIG (reference sequence). The CDR3 loop spans 16 amino acids. The CDR3: CAWTRGASSGANVLTF. CDR3 DNA sequence: TGTGCCTGGACCCGGGGGGCAAGCTCTGGGGCCAACGTCCTGACTTTC.

The rearrangement uses TRBV4-1 and TRBJ1-4; no clear D gene. CDR3 length: 14 residues. Deletions cut 8 bases from V and 0 bases from J, with 10 bases between. The germline V gene encodes CDR1 MGHRA and CDR2 YSYEKL. The DNA for the CDR3 is TGCGCCAGCGGTCGGGAGGCAACTAATGAAAAACTGTTTTTT. Its protein is CASGREATNEKLFF.